This T cell receptor (beta chain) comes out of a study of T cells in tuberculosis. Whole-study context: This South African cohort compared adolescents with or without latent tuberculosis against adults with active tuberculosis. Blood was taken before or within 7 days of anti-tuberculosis therapy.

General study results and limits: Active tuberculosis TCR-alpha repertoires lay closer to GMM-specific TCRs than IGRA-negative controls, suggesting clonal expansion.

This table comes from immunoSEQ multiplex PCR, and its TCRdb copy is limited to in-frame clones, with some not included. The sample yields 40,000 or so clones, less than 95% seen once. The germline CDR1 and CDR2 sequences are SGHTA and FQGNSA. This CDR3 spans 12 amino acids. The V gene lost 3 bases and the J gene lost 9 bases, with 9 bases spanning the gap. In this sample, this clone turned up once. Its antigen remains unidentified. Time point specified: new active TB diagnosis, blood taken before or within 7 days of starting treatment. This clonotype was obtained from an adult with tuberculosis. The gene calls are TRBV7-2 and TRBJ2-1; the D is unclear. The input for sequencing was PBMCs, taken at tuberculosis diagnosis. The CDR3 here is CASSLVLLEQFF. CDR3 nucleotide sequence: TGTGCCAGCAGCTTGGTATTACTTGAGCAGTTCTTC.